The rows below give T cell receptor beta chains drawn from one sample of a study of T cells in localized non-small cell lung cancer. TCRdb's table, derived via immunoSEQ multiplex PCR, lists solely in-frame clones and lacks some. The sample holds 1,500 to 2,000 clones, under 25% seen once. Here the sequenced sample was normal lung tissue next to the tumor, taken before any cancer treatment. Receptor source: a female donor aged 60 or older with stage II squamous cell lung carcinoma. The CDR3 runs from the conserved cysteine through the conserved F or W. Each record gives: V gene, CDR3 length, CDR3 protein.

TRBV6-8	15	CASSSKQGAGYGYTF
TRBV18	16	CASSLQGAGSNQPQHF
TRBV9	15	CASSLGLGLDTEAFF
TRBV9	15	CASSVESRYNSPLHF
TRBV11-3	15	CASSSWTSSTDTQYF
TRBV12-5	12	CASGWGYNEQFF
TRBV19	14	CASTAGQGNQPQHF
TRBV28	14	CASRTSGPDNEQFF
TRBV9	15	CASSSTRQQNTEAFF
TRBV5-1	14	CASSPDSLNQPQHF
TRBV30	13	CAWRVAVTDTQYF
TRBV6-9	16	CAISGRGGQLTYEQYF
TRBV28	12	CASRDSNYGYTF
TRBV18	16	CASSLDTTATNYGYTF
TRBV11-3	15	CASSLSGYYQETQYF
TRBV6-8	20	CASSYSAGLAGGTSYNEQFF
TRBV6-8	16	CASSSMTGAGNQPQHF
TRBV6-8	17	CASNNSQGGYFQETQYF
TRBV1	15	CASSQDDFGATEAFF
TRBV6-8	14	CASSTTGDTDTQYF
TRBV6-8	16	CAIAPKEGQFNEKLFF
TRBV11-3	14	CASSLDRVLYGYTF
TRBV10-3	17	CATGGTSDRVDRNEQFF
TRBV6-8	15	CASSYSFGRPYEQYF
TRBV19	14	CASSIGQGAETQYF
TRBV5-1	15	CASSLTGVPGNTIYF
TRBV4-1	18	CASSQGGAGLAGNNEQFF
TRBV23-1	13	CASSLGGQTSRFF
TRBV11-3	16	CASSARGGRATDTQYF
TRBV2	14	CASSGITRDAEQFF
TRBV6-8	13	CASRGDPNTEAFF
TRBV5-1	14	CASSSGTGVNEQYF
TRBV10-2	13	CASSEEPGSGYTF
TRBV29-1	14	CSVEVAEGNYGYTF